A selection of T cell receptor beta chains follows, all from one sample in a study of PD-1 blockade in classical Hodgkin lymphoma. The assay was immunoSEQ multiplex PCR, and TCRdb's table has in-frame clones only and misses some. The repertoire includes around 19,000 clones, about 80% of them detected once, and 6% to 8.5% sits in the top ten. This sample comprised peripheral blood mononuclear cells (PBMCs), obtained before the fourth cycle of nivolumab. The receptor set was obtained from a human donor with classical Hodgkin lymphoma. Each CDR3 is given with its conserved first and last residue. The D gene is left open where the match is weak. Size values are once, few and many counts, or a class for expanded clones, and some rows have none.

v_call,d_call,clone_size,j_call,cdr3_nt,cdr3_aa
TRBV11-3,.,.,TRBJ2-7,TGTGCCAGCAGCTTAGGGGGGACTGGATACGAGCAGTACTTC,CASSLGGTGYEQYF
TRBV6-1,.,few,TRBJ1-2,TGTGCCAGCAGTGAACGGGGCGACGGCTACACCTTC,CASSERGDGYTF
TRBV5-5,TRBD2,.,TRBJ2-1,TGTGCCAGCAGCTTCGGGGGGGCCGACTACAATGAGCAGTTCTTC,CASSFGGADYNEQFF
TRBV6-1,TRBD1,.,TRBJ1-2,TGTGCCAGCGGTGGACAGGGGGCGGAGAGGTACTATGGCTACACCTTC,CASGGQGAERYYGYTF
TRBV6-6,TRBD1,.,TRBJ2-1,TGTGCCAGCAGCCAGGCCGGGACAGGGGGCTACAATGAGCAGTTCTTC,CASSQAGTGGYNEQFF
TRBV7-9,.,few,TRBJ1-4,TGTGCCAGCAGCTTAAGGGTGATGGGGGTCAATGAAAAACTGTTTTTT,CASSLRVMGVNEKLFF
TRBV28,.,.,TRBJ1-2,TGTGCCAGCAGTTTACCCGGACAAGCGAGTCTCTATGGCTACACCTTC,CASSLPGQASLYGYTF
TRBV4-1,TRBD2,.,TRBJ2-7,TGCGCCAGCAGCCAAGAGGGAGCGGGATCCTACGAGCAGTACTTC,CASSQEGAGSYEQYF
TRBV6-5,TRBD2,.,TRBJ2-1,TGTGCCAGCAGTTACCTAGCGGGAGTCCTTAATGAGCAGTTCTTC,CASSYLAGVLNEQFF
TRBV19,.,.,TRBJ1-2,TGTGCCAGTACCCGGGGGGATAACTATGGCTACACCTTC,CASTRGDNYGYTF
TRBV5-8,.,.,TRBJ1-1,TGTGCCAGCAGCTTGTGGCTGAACACTGAAGCTTTCTTT,CASSLWLNTEAFF
TRBV5-4,TRBD1,.,TRBJ2-3,TGTGCCAGCAGTCCCTACCCCCCGGGACAGGGAACAGATACGCAGTATTTT,CASSPYPPGQGTDTQYF
TRBV5-6,.,.,TRBJ2-5,TGTGCCAGCAGCTTGTTAGTGGAAGAGACCCAGTACTTC,CASSLLVEETQYF
TRBV5-1,.,.,TRBJ1-1,TGCGCCAGCAGTAGAGATGGGGAAGAAGCTTTCTTT,CASSRDGEEAFF